A single sample is the source of the 27 T cell receptor beta chains below, sequenced in a study of CD8+ T cells in alopecia areata (dated by TCRdb to the late 2010s). This sample's time point label indicates: roughly 26 weeks on oral tofacitinib. The sample's treatment or condition label, decoded: oral pan-JAK inhibitor, 5-10 mg twice daily. The protocol used for the library was the immunoSEQ multiplex PCR assay. To provide template for TCR sequencing, every sample had RNA extracted and reverse transcribed into cDNA. What TCRdb holds here is the immuneACCESS table cut down to in-frame rearrangements. Part of the clones is not present; checked against another copy, under half of the missing clones reflect an unresolved V gene, and the others are unexplained. The sample contains over 150,000 clones, approximately 62% of them found a single time. The top ten hold 13% to 15% of the sample. The sample here was CD4+ T cells sorted from blood, taken at week 24, from a patient treated with tofacitinib. Receptor source: a human donor with alopecia areata.

DNA for the CDR3: TGCAGCGTCGTCCTAGCGGGGGGTGGCAATGAGCAGTTCTTC. Encoded protein: CSVVLAGGGNEQFF. The chain uses TRBV29-1 and TRBJ2-1; 11 nucleotides agree with TRBD2. Germline V gene sequence: CDR1 SQVTM, CDR2 ANQGSEA. V was clipped by 6 bases and J by 6 bases; unmatched bases: 7. The CDR3 is made up of 14 amino acids.

This clone has a single count. V usage is TRBV5-1 and J usage is TRBJ2-3; tentatively, D is TRBD2 (5 bases). The V end was cut by 0 bases, the J end by 2 bases, with 10 bases between. Germline V gene data show CDR1 as SGHRS and CDR2 as YFSETQ. CDR3 size: 15 residues. CDR3 loop: CASSLVGAHTDTQYF. In nucleotides, the CDR3 is TGCGCCAGCAGCTTGGTGGGAGCCCACACAGATACGCAGTATTTT.

V is TRBV15 and J is TRBJ1-5; TRBD1 agrees at 7 bases. The CDR3 is 17 amino acids. V was pared by 1 base and J by 1 base, with 7 bases of the junction left unmatched. Germline V gene data show CDR1 as LNHNV and CDR2 as YYDKDF (reference sequence). CDR3 nucleotide sequence: TGTGCCACCAGCAGAGCGAGGGGGCTAGGGAGCAATCAGCCCCAGCATTTT. This sequence encodes CATSRARGLGSNQPQHF.

The CDR3: CSVVAQYRYTEAFF. The CDR3 DNA reads TGCAGCGTTGTTGCGCAGTACAGGTACACTGAAGCTTTCTTT. The chain is built from TRBV29-1 and TRBJ1-1; tentative D call: TRBD1 (5 bases). Germline CDR1 and CDR2: SQVTM and ANQGSEA. Trimming pared 4 bases from V and 3 bases from J, leaving 15 bases between. There are 14 residues in the CDR3.

The rearrangement joins TRBV29-1 to TRBJ1-2; D is undetermined. The germline gives CDR1 SQVTM, CDR2 ANQGSEA. The V end lost 2 bases, the J end lost 8 bases, and 9 bases lay between the germline ends. The CDR3 loop spans 11 amino acids. CDR3 amino acids: CSVELNGGYTF. The CDR3 nucleotides read TGCAGCGTTGAACTTAACGGCGGCTACACCTTC.

A few counts support this clone. The same CDR3 also results from other DNA sequences found in this sample. The chain recombines TRBV29-1 with TRBJ2-5; D unresolved. The CDR3 loop spans 13 amino acids. Trimming left V 4 bases short and J 0 bases short, with 9 bases between. Germline V gene data show CDR1 as SQVTM and CDR2 as ANQGSEA. The CDR3 loop reads CSVAGRNQETQYF. In DNA form, the CDR3 reads TGCAGCGTTGCTGGCAGAAACCAAGAGACCCAGTACTTC.

The rearrangement joins TRBV7-9 to TRBJ1-2, with TRBD1 matching over 7 bases. Germline V gives CDR1 SEHNR, CDR2 FQNEAQ (reference sequence). After removal of 3 bases from V and 7 bases from J, the junction contained 8 bases not matched to a gene. The CDR3 runs to 14 residues. As DNA, the CDR3 is TGTGCCAGCAGCTTCTTGGGACAGAGCGCTGGCTACACCTTC. Amino acids: CASSFLGQSAGYTF.

This CDR3 reads CASSVALPSFTDTQYF. CDR3 coding DNA: TGTGCCAGCAGCGTAGCTTTACCCTCCTTTACAGATACGCAGTATTTT. The V and J genes are TRBV9 and TRBJ2-3; D remains ambiguous. Germline V gives CDR1 SGDLS, CDR2 YYNGEE. Trimming left V 0 bases short and J 3 bases short, with 14 bases between. The CDR3 contains 16 residues.

The table lists this clone with a count of one. The V call is TRBV5-1, the J call TRBJ1-4, with unresolved D. Trimming took 0 bases from V and 8 from J, leaving 14 bases between them. Germline V lookup: CDR1 SGHRS, CDR2 YFSETQ. CDR3 length equals 15 residues. The CDR3 loop is CASSLALDVGEKLFF. As DNA, the CDR3 is TGCGCCAGCAGCTTGGCACTCGACGTCGGGGAAAAACTGTTTTTT.

The V call is TRBV6-5, the J call TRBJ1-6; D is perhaps TRBD1 (5 bases). Germline V gene sequence: CDR1 MNHEY, CDR2 SVGAGI. The CDR3 is 14 amino acids. With 5 bases removed from V and 8 bases from J, the gap between germline ends came to 13 bases. Written as DNA, the CDR3 is TGTGCCAGCAGTAGGACAATCCAGGATTCACCCCTCCACTTT. Encoded protein: CASSRTIQDSPLHF.

The chain recombines TRBV6-5 with TRBJ2-7, with D perhaps TRBD1 (6 bases). Trimming shortened V by 7 bases and J by 8 bases, and 24 bases separated the two germline ends. CDR3 size: 15 residues. CDR1 is MNHEY, CDR2 SVGAGI, per germline. Here the CDR3 reads CASTGVRQGLRKQYF. In DNA form, the CDR3 reads TGTGCCAGCACCGGGGTGAGGCAGGGGTTAAGGAAGCAGTACTTC.

Only a few counts were recorded for this clone. The rearrangement joins TRBV6-1 to TRBJ2-5; D is perhaps TRBD1 (5 bases). Per the germline V gene, CDR1 is MNHNS and CDR2 is SASEGT. V lost 1 base to trimming and J lost 5 bases, with 8 bases between them. The CDR3 sequence is 13 residues long. CDR3 DNA: TGTGCCAGCAGTGAAGTGGCAGGGGAGACCCAGTACTTC. Protein sequence: CASSEVAGETQYF.

The J gene is TRBJ2-3, the V gene TRBV7-3; weak D call: TRBD1 (6 bases). Trimming shortened V by 1 base and J by 3 bases, and 14 bases separated the two germline ends. The CDR3 loop spans 16 amino acids. Germline V gives CDR1 SGHTA, CDR2 FQGTGA. CDR3 DNA: TGTGCCAGCAGCTTAAGTACAGGGTGGAGGACAGATACGCAGTATTTT. This translates into CASSLSTGWRTDTQYF. Looking up the rest from reference TRBV7-3 and TRBJ2-3 gives the full variable domain: GAGVSQTPSNKVTEKGKYVELRCDPISGHTALYWYRQSLGQGPEFLIYFQGTGAADDSGLPNDRFFAVRPEGSVSTLKIQRTERGDSAVYLCASSLSTGWRTDTQYFGPGTRLTVL.

The V call is TRBV15, the J call TRBJ2-1; D gene uncertain. The CDR3 has 15 amino acids. V dropped 0 bases and J dropped 6 bases, with 12 bases sitting between them. Germline V CDR1 and CDR2: LNHNV, YYDKDF (reference sequence). CDR3 in amino acids: CATSRDPRTSNEQFF. The CDR3 region has the DNA TGTGCCACCAGCAGAGATCCCAGAACCTCCAATGAGCAGTTCTTC.

The chain couples TRBV6-6 to TRBJ1-2; D call uncertain. Trimming stripped 0 bases from V and 8 bases from J, with 10 bases between. CDR1 is MNHNY and CDR2 is SVGAGI in the germline V gene (reference sequence). There are 13 residues in the CDR3. The chain's CDR3 is CASSYSADGGYTF. DNA for the CDR3: TGTGCCAGCAGTTACTCGGCAGATGGGGGCTACACCTTC.

This chain links TRBV6-5 with TRBJ2-2; weak D call: TRBD2 (5 bases). Germline values: CDR1 MNHEY, CDR2 SVGAGI. The germline V and J ends were trimmed by 6 bases and 1 base, with 9 bases remaining between them. This CDR3 is 14 amino acids long. The DNA of the CDR3 is TGTGCCAGCAGAGCGGACTGGAACACCGGGGAGCTGTTTTTT. Translation: CASRADWNTGELFF.

A remark on this clone: Compared with germline, one end of the junction differs, possibly owing to a read error. The chain is built from TRBV11-2 and TRBJ2-5; weak D call: TRBD1 (7 bases). The CDR3 is made up of 15 amino acids. Looked up from germline, CDR1 is SGHAT and CDR2 is FQNNGV. This CDR3 reads CASSLAGDSQGTQYF. CDR3 DNA: TGTGCCAGCAGCTTAGCGGGGGACAGCCAAGGGACCCAGTACTTC. Based on the CDR3 plus reference TRBV11-2 and TRBJ2-5, the full variable domain is EAGVAQSPRYKIIEKRQSVAFWCNPISGHATLYWYQQILGQGPKLLIQFQNNGVVDDSQLPKDRFSAERLKGVDSTLKIQPAKLEDSAVYLCASSLAGDSQGTQYFGPGTRLLVL.

The chain carries TRBV7-2 and TRBJ2-2, with 11 positions matching TRBD2. J was trimmed by 4 bases and V by 2 bases; bases with no gene match: 0. Germline V lookup: CDR1 SGHTA, CDR2 FQGNSA. This CDR3 is 15 amino acids long. The CDR3 region is CASSLTSGGTGELFF. Written as DNA, the CDR3 is TGTGCCAGCAGCTTAACTAGCGGGGGCACCGGGGAGCTGTTTTTT.

V is TRBV19 and J is TRBJ2-5, with D possibly being TRBD2 (6 bases). The CDR3 is 13 residues long. The germline V gene encodes CDR1 LNHDA and CDR2 SQIVND (reference sequence). V was shortened by 1 base and J by 7 bases, with 10 bases between the two germline ends. CDR3 sequence reads: CASSIADGGTQYF. The CDR3 DNA is TGTGCCAGTAGTATAGCTGACGGGGGGACCCAGTACTTC.

The rearrangement joins TRBV23-1 to TRBJ1-5; no reliable D call. TRBV23-1 counts as an open reading frame of uncertain function. The CDR3 consists of 13 residues. Trimming cost V 2 bases and J 0 bases, with 2 bases left between them. CDR3 in amino acids: CASSQDSNQPQHF. CDR3 nucleotides: TGCGCCAGCAGTCAAGATAGCAATCAGCCCCAGCATTTT.

This rearrangement joins TRBV30 to TRBJ2-3; D gene unclear. This CDR3 contains 11 residues. V shed 0 bases and J shed 10 bases, with 8 bases lying between them. The V gene's germline CDR1 is GTSNPN and CDR2 SVGIG (reference sequence). CDR3 protein: CAWSVNLSQYF. The CDR3 region has the DNA TGTGCCTGGAGTGTTAATCTTTCGCAGTATTTT.

The CDR3: CASRDRDVSIQYF. CDR3 sequence (DNA): TGTGCCAGCCGCGACAGGGACGTAAGCATTCAGTACTTC. The J gene is TRBJ2-4, the V gene TRBV6-1, with 7 nucleotides matching TRBD1. The CDR3 spans 13 residues. Germline V lookup: CDR1 MNHNS, CDR2 SASEGT. The V and J ends lost 8 bases and 9 bases, in that order; junction bases with no gene match: 10.

This clone was detected only a few times. CDR3 residues: CASSLKGGYGYTF. The CDR3 DNA is TGTGCCAGCAGTTTGAAGGGTGGCTATGGCTACACCTTC. The chain employs TRBV27 and TRBJ1-2; D gene uncertain. V dropped 3 bases and J dropped 4 bases, with 9 bases sitting between them. The CDR3 covers 13 residues. CDR1 and CDR2 (germline): MNHEY, SMNVEV (reference sequence).

The chain recombines TRBV5-1 with TRBJ2-5; 7 positions agree with TRBD1. The J segment lost 2 bases and the V segment lost 0 bases, leaving 4 bases of the junction unmatched. Germline V gene sequence: CDR1 SGHRS, CDR2 YFSETQ. The CDR3 consists of 15 residues. The CDR3 loop reads CASSLEPGQQETQYF. CDR3 nucleotides: TGCGCCAGCAGCTTGGAACCGGGACAGCAAGAGACCCAGTACTTC.

This clone has just a few counts. The chain employs TRBV30 and TRBJ1-4; 8 positions agree with TRBD1. CDR1 and CDR2 (germline): GTSNPN, SVGIG (reference sequence). J lost 2 bases, V lost 4 bases, and 3 bases had no gene match. This CDR3 has 14 residues. DNA of the CDR3: TGTGCCTGGAAAAGACAGGGGACTAATGAAAAACTGTTTTTT. Translated: CAWKRQGTNEKLFF.

On this clone itself: Since no conserved phenylalanine or tryptophan closes the CDR3, a read error is the likely cause. The chain couples TRBV6-5 to TRBJ2-7; D is ambiguous. Trimming took 2 bases from V and 0 from J, leaving 5 bases between them. CDR1 and CDR2 (germline): MNHEY, SVGAGI. The CDR3 runs to 13 residues. CDR3 DNA: TGTGCCAGCAGTTACAGGGCCTCCTACGAGCAGTACCTC. Translation gives CASSYRASYEQYL.

The chain recombines TRBV2 with TRBJ1-6; 8 bases fit TRBD1. The CDR3 runs 13 residues. With V trimmed by 6 bases and J by 9 bases, 4 bases remained unmatched. Per the germline V gene, CDR1 is SNHLY and CDR2 is FYNNEI. In DNA, the CDR3 is TGTGCCAGCAGCGCAGGGGGCGGTTCACCCCTCCACTTT. This codes for CASSAGGGSPLHF. The full variable domain, in which reference TRBV2 and TRBJ1-6 provide the parts outside the CDR3, is EPEVTQTPSHQVTQMGQEVILRCVPISNHLYFYWYRQILGQKVEFLVSFYNNEISEKSEIFDDQFSVERPDGSNFTLKIRSTKLEDSAMYFCASSAGGGSPLHFGNGTRLTVT.